This is a list of T cell receptor beta chains from one sample in a study of Graves' ophthalmopathy and Graves' hyperthyroidism. TCRdb re-called the multiplex PCR reads through MiXCR, storing one row per CDR3 protein. Among hundreds of thousands of distinct CDR3 sequences listed, about 20% were seen once. The specimen sequenced was peripheral blood. The receptors were gathered from a woman in her late teens or twenties with stable Graves' hyperthyroidism. Some clones in this sample may be carry-over from other donors' samples. Each CDR3 is given with its conserved first and last residue. Fields, in order: D gene, clone size, J gene, V gene, CDR3 DNA, CDR3 protein. D genes are given only for firm matches. For some rows the clone size is stated as once, few or many, or as a class when expanded; others skip it.

NA | NA | TRBJ1-5 | TRBV12-3/TRBV12-4 | TGTGCCAGCAGTTTAGGGGACACCTCCCACGGGCAGCCCCAGCATTTT | CASSLGDTSHGQPQHF
NA | many | TRBJ1-3 | TRBV6-5 | TGTGCCAGCAGTTACGGGGGCAGCTCTGGAAACACCATATATTTT | CASSYGGSSGNTIYF
TRBD2 | NA | TRBJ2-5 | TRBV6-2/TRBV6-3 | TGTGCCAGCAGGCCCCTGGGGACTAGCGGGCTTAAAGAGACCCAGTACTTC | CASRPLGTSGLKETQYF
NA | few | TRBJ1-3 | TRBV11-2 | TGTGCCAGCGGGTCCCCCCAGAAGGGGCGCACCATATATTTT | CASGSPQKGRTIYF
TRBD1 | NA | TRBJ1-3 | TRBV7-6 | TGTGCCAGCAGCATGCAGGGGGCTGGAAACACCATATATTTT | CASSMQGAGNTIYF
TRBD1 | few | TRBJ2-7 | TRBV4-3 | TGCGCCAGCAGCCAAACTGGACAGGGTCGGTACGAGCAGTACTTC | CASSQTGQGRYEQYF
TRBD2 | NA | TRBJ2-5 | TRBV28 | TGTGCCAGCAGCTTAATAGCGGGGAACCAAGAGACCCAGTACTTC | CASSLIAGNQETQYF
NA | NA | TRBJ2-2 | TRBV3-1 | TGTGCCAGCAGCCGCAGGGAGAGGGCCGGGGAGCTGTTTTTT | CASSRRERAGELFF
NA | few | TRBJ1-1 | TRBV28 | TGTGCCAGCAGTTTAACGGGGGCTATGAACACTGAAGCTTTCTTT | CASSLTGAMNTEAFF
NA | many | TRBJ2-6 | TRBV20-1 | TGCAGTGCTAGCATTTCTGGGGCCAACGTCCTGACTTTC | CSASISGANVLTF
NA | many | TRBJ2-5 | TRBV16 | TGTGCCAGCAGCCAAGGGGGTCACGGAGAGACCCAGTACTTC | CASSQGGHGETQYF
NA | many | TRBJ2-5 | TRBV28 | TGTGCCAGCAGGAAGGGAGAGACCCAGTACTTC | CASRKGETQYF
TRBD1 | many | TRBJ2-7 | TRBV6-2/TRBV6-3 | TGTGCCAGCAGTTTCACTGACAGGGAGCCCCCCTACGAGCAGTACTTC | CASSFTDREPPYEQYF
NA | many | TRBJ1-1 | TRBV11-3 | TGTGCCAGCAGCTCTGAATCTGCTAACACTGAAGCTTTCTTT | CASSSESANTEAFF
NA | many | TRBJ1-6 | TRBV20-1 | TGCAGTGCGCCCCCAGGGAATAATTCACCCCTCCACTTT | CSAPPGNNSPLHF
NA | many | TRBJ1-5 | TRBV24-1 | TGTGCCACCAGTGTGGGCAACAGCCCCCAATACCCCCAGCATTTT | CATSVGNSPQYPQHF
TRBD1 | NA | TRBJ2-7 | TRBV10-3 | TGTGCCATCAGTGAGAACAGGGGGAGAGAGCAGTACTTC | CAISENRGREQYF
TRBD1 | few | TRBJ1-1 | TRBV10-3 | TGTGCCGCATCGACAGGGGGCTTCACTGAAGCTTTCTTT | CAASTGGFTEAFF
NA | many | TRBJ1-5 | TRBV27 | TGTGCCAGCAGTTGGGCCGGGGCTAGCAATCAGCCCCAGCATTTT | CASSWAGASNQPQHF
NA | many | TRBJ2-2 | TRBV30 | TGTGCCTGGAACCCTATAGAGACGAACACCGGGGAGCTGTTTTTT | CAWNPIETNTGELFF